Below, 18 T cell receptor beta chains from the same sample are listed, as sequenced in a study of CD8 T cells in ankylosing spondylitis. In TCRdb, the 5' RACE reads were re-called with MiXCR into one record per CDR3 protein. Among some 150,000 distinct CDR3 sequences listed, approximately 48% were seen once. Source material: synovial fluid, either unsorted or a sorted T cell fraction (not recorded which). The receptors shown here come from a male donor with ankylosing spondylitis.

This clonotype was detected many times. The V and J genes are TRBV12-3 or TRBV12-4 and TRBJ2-3; D possibly uses TRBD1 or TRBD2 (5 bases each). Between the trimmed V and J ends, which lost 5 bases and 3 bases, there was a span of 12 bases. The CDR3 has 14 amino acids. CDR3 sequence (DNA): TGTGCCAGCAGTACGGGGACCGTAACAGATACGCAGTATTTT. Its protein product is CASSTGTVTDTQYF.

The chain couples TRBV5-1 to TRBJ2-5; D uncertain. CDR1 is SGHRS, CDR2 YFSETQ, per germline. V lost 0 bases and J 4 bases, leaving 10 bases between the germline ends. CDR3 size: 14 residues. The CDR3 nucleotides are TGCGCCAGCAGCTTGGGCCATCTCCGAGAGACCCAGTACTTC. Translated: CASSLGHLRETQYF.

The chain recombines TRBV7-9 with TRBJ2-7, with D unclear. The germline V and J ends were trimmed by 2 bases and 2 bases, with 16 bases remaining between them. CDR1 is SEHNR and CDR2 is FQNEAQ in the germline V gene (reference sequence). This CDR3 is built from 16 residues. The CDR3 DNA sequence: TGTGCCAGCAGCTTACCCCCTACCTCACCAACCTACGAGCAGTACTTC. Its protein is CASSLPPTSPTYEQYF.

This chain links TRBV7-8 with TRBJ1-1; 7 bases agree with TRBD1. Per germline, CDR1 SGHVS and CDR2 FQNEAQ. After removal of 5 bases from V and 1 base from J, the junction contained 13 bases not matched to a gene. The CDR3 covers 17 residues. CDR3 nucleotides: TGTGCCAGCAGCCTGAGACAGGGCCGTCCACGGAACACTGAAGCTTTCTTT. Translating it yields CASSLRQGRPRNTEAFF.

This clonotype was observed once. This sequence joins TRBV7-9 and TRBJ2-5; 9 nucleotides align to TRBD1. V trimming: 5 bases; J trimming: 5 bases; junction bases outside the gene matches: 12. The CDR3 length is 16 residues. Looked up from germline, CDR1 is SEHNR and CDR2 is FQNEAQ (reference sequence). The CDR3 DNA is TGTGCCAGCAGCCCCGCTCGAAGAGACAGGGGGGAGACCCAGTACTTC. Protein: CASSPARRDRGETQYF.

The chain uses TRBV12-3 or TRBV12-4 and TRBJ2-1, with 7 bases fitting TRBD2. This CDR3 spans 14 amino acids. V lost 5 bases and J lost 6; bases outside the gene matches: 7. CDR3 protein: CASSRPGLPNEQFF. The CDR3 bases are TGTGCCAGCAGTAGACCGGGACTACCCAATGAGCAGTTCTTC.

The rearrangement links TRBV6-1 to TRBJ2-7, with no clear D. The CDR3 loop spans 14 amino acids. V gave up 8 bases and J gave up 7 bases, with 21 bases separating them. CDR1 and CDR2 from the germline V gene are MNHNS and SASEGT. CDR3 sequence (DNA): TGTGCCAGCCGTACAGCCAATCTGGTTCGGGAGCAGTACTTC. Residues: CASRTANLVREQYF.

This clonotype was observed a handful of times. This chain connects TRBV19 to TRBJ1-5; no clear D gene. In germline, CDR1 is LNHDA, CDR2 SQIVND (reference sequence). The CDR3 is made up of 16 amino acids. Trimming removed 4 bases from V and 2 bases from J, with 15 bases in between. The CDR3 nucleotides are TGTGCCAGTAGTACCAGGCGTGGCACCCGCAATCAGCCCCAGCATTTT. As protein: CASSTRRGTRNQPQHF.

The rearrangement joins TRBV15 to TRBJ1-5; D remains unclear. The CDR3 covers 13 residues. In germline, CDR1 is LNHNV, CDR2 YYDKDF (reference sequence). V shed 0 bases and J shed 6 bases, with 6 bases lying between them. The CDR3: CATSRDEVQPQHF. In nucleotides, the CDR3 is TGTGCCACCAGCAGAGATGAGGTTCAGCCCCAGCATTTT.

V and J are TRBV6-1 and TRBJ2-7, with 7 bases that match TRBD1. Per the germline V gene, CDR1 is MNHNS and CDR2 is SASEGT. The CDR3 totals 14 residues. Losses at the gene ends were 6 bases for V and 7 bases for J; bases not matched to a gene: 12. CDR3 region: CASRPTGLLGEQYF. The CDR3 DNA sequence: TGTGCCAGCAGGCCGACAGGGCTTTTGGGGGAGCAGTACTTC.

The chain has TRBV6-5 and TRBJ2-3; no clear D gene. Germline CDR1 is MNHEY and CDR2 is SVGAGI. This CDR3 comprises 15 residues. Trimming cost V 3 bases and J 1 base, with 11 bases left between them. This CDR3 reads CASSYGVCCTDTQYF. The CDR3, as DNA: TGTGCCAGCAGTTATGGGGTTTGTTGCACAGATACGCAGTATTTT.

The chain is built from TRBV27 and TRBJ2-1; TRBD2 agrees at 12 bases. The CDR3 has 15 residues. Germline trimming cut 5 bases from V and 5 bases from J; bases unmatched to any gene: 4. From germline, CDR1 is MNHEY and CDR2 SMNVEV (reference sequence). DNA for the CDR3: TGTGCCAGCAGTGCCGGGACTAGCGGGCACAATGAGCAGTTCTTC. It specifies CASSAGTSGHNEQFF.

This clonotype showed up many times. The chain employs TRBV28 and TRBJ2-2; D might be TRBD1 or TRBD2, each matching 5 bases. V was clipped by 7 bases and J by 3 bases, with 15 bases between them. This CDR3 has 15 residues. CDR1 is MDHEN and CDR2 is SYDVKM in the germline V gene. The DNA for the CDR3 is TGTGCCAGCACCATGGGGGACGCCGACACCGGGGAGCTGTTTTTT. Protein product: CASTMGDADTGELFF.

V gene TRBV6-5 combines with J gene TRBJ1-3; no firm D call. The CDR3 loop spans 16 amino acids. Germline V CDR1 and CDR2: MNHEY, SVGAGI. V gave up 0 bases and J gave up 4 bases, with 13 bases separating them. The CDR3 DNA sequence: TGTGCCAGCAGTTACTCGATCGGAATGCGGGGAAACACCATATATTTT. Its protein product is CASSYSIGMRGNTIYF.

This clonotype was found once. V gene TRBV12-3 or TRBV12-4 combines with J gene TRBJ2-5; 8 bases fit TRBD2. The CDR3 totals 19 residues. J gave up 2 bases and V 1 base, and 15 bases lay outside the gene matches. CDR3 region: CASSLEHLLREEDQETQYF. For the CDR3, the DNA is TGTGCCAGCAGTTTAGAACACCTTTTGCGGGAGGAGGATCAAGAGACCCAGTACTTC.

CDR3 nucleotides: TGCGCCAGCAGCTTGGGGGTCGGGTGGGACTCCTACGAGCAGTACTTC. It yields the protein CASSLGVGWDSYEQYF. This chain joins TRBV5-1 and TRBJ2-7; D unclear. CDR3 length: 16 residues. V lost 0 bases and J lost 0, with 13 bases in between. Looked up from germline, CDR1 is SGHRS and CDR2 is YFSETQ.

There are a few counts of this clonotype. This chain connects TRBV27 to TRBJ2-1; 7 nucleotides match TRBD2. Trimming took 5 bases from V and 0 from J; bases not matched to a gene: 13. The length of the CDR3 is 18 residues. CDR1 MNHEY and CDR2 SMNVEV come from the germline V gene (reference sequence). The CDR3 DNA reads TGTGCCAGCAGTCTTCGCCCGGGTGGCGGGAGCTCCTACAATGAGCAGTTCTTC. Its protein is CASSLRPGGGSSYNEQFF.

The V call is TRBV7-6, the J call TRBJ2-7; D is uncertain. Trimming took off 2 bases at V and 0 bases at J, with 8 bases between the two ends. From germline, CDR1 is SGHVS and CDR2 FNYEAQ. This CDR3 is 14 amino acids long. As DNA, the CDR3 is TGTGCCAGCAGCTTACAGATCCTCTCCTACGAGCAGTACTTC. This codes for CASSLQILSYEQYF.